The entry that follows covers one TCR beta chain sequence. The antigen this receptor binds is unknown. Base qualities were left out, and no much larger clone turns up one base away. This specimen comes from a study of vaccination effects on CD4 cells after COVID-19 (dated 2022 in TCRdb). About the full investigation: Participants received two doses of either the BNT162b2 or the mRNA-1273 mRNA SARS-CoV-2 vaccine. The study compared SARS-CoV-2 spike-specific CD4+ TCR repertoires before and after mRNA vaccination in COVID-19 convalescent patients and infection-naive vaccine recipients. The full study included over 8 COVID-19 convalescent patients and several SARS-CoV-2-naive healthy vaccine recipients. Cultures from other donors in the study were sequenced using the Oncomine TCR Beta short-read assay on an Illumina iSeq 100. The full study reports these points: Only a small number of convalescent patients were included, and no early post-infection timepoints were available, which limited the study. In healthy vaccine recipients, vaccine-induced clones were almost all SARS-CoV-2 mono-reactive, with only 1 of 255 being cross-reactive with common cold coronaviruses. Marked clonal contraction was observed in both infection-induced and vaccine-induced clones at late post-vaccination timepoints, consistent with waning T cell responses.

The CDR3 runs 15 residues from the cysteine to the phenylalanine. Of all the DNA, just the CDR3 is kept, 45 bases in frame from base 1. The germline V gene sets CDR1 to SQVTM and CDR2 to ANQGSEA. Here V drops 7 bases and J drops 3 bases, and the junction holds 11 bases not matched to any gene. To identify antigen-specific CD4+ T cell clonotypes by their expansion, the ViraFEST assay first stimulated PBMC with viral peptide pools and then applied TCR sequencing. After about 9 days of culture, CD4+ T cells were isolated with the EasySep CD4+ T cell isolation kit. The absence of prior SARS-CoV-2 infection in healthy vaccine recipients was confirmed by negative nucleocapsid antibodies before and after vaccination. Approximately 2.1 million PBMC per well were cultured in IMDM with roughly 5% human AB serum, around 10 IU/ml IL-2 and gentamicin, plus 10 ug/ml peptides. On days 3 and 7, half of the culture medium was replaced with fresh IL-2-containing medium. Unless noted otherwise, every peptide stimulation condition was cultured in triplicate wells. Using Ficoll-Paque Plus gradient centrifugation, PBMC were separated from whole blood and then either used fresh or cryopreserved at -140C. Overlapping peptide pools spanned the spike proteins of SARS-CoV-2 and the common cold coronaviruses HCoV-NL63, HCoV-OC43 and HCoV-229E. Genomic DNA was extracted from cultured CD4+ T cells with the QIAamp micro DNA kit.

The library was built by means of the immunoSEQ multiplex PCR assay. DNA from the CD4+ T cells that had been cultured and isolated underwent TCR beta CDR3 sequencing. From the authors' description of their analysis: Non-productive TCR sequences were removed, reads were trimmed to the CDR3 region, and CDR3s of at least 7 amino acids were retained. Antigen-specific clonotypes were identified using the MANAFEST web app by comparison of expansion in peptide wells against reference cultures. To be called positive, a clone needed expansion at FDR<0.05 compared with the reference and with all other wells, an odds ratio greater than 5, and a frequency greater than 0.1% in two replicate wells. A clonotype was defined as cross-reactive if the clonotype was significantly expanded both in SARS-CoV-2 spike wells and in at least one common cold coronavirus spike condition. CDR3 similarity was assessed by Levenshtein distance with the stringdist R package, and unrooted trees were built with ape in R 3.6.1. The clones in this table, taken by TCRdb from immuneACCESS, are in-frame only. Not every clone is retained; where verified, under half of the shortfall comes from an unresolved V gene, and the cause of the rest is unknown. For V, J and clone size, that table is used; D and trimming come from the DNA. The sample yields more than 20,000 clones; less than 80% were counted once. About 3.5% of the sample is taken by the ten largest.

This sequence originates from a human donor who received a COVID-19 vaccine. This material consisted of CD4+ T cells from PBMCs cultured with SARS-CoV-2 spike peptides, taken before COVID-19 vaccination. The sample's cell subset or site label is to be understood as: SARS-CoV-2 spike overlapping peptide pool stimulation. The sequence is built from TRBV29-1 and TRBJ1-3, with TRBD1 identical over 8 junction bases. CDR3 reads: CSATKDRGGGNTIYF. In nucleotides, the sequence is TGCAGCGCCACCAAAGACAGGGGTGGTGGAAACACCATATATTTT.